This T cell receptor beta chain was sequenced in a study of T cell changes during pregnancy in multiple sclerosis. Germline CDR1 and CDR2: SGHRS and YFSETQ. There are 16 residues in the CDR3. With 0 bases removed from V and 7 bases from J, the gap between germline ends came to 14 bases. Only in-frame clones appear in the TCRdb table, and some are missing; sequencing was by immunoSEQ multiplex PCR. Of roughly 49,000 clones listed, 85% to 90% are singletons. V is TRBV5-1 and J is TRBJ1-6, with D possibly TRBD1 on 6 matching bases. The receptor was isolated from a female donor in good health, enrolled as a control in a pregnancy study. Sequences were derived from peripheral blood, sampled in the first trimester of pregnancy. CDR3 DNA: TGCGCCAGCAGCTTGGCCGACAGGATGGGCAATTCACCCCTCCACTTT. Translated, it gives CASSLADRMGNSPLHF.